One sample yielded the 8 T cell receptor beta chains listed below, sequenced in a study of response to subunit inactivated influenza vaccine. MiXCR, run by TCRdb on the RT-PCR reads, gives a single entry per CDR3 protein. Among over 650,000 distinct CDR3 sequences, around 18% were seen once, and the ten largest hold roughly a tenth. Specimen: PBMCs from blood, collected 5 days after vaccination. These receptors originate from a man aged 45-60 years who received an inactivated influenza vaccine.

This chain uses TRBV7-2 with TRBJ1-2; D uncertain. Germline values: CDR1 SGHTA, CDR2 FQGNSA. The CDR3 extends over 11 amino acids. The V end was cut by 6 bases, the J end by 7 bases, with 9 bases between. The CDR3 region has the DNA TGTGCCAGCAGTCTAGACGCTGGCTACACCTTC. Translation: CASSLDAGYTF.

This clonotype was seen only a few times. The rearrangement links TRBV20-1 to TRBJ2-5, with a weak D call TRBD2 (5 bases). From germline, CDR1 is DFQATT and CDR2 SNEGSKA (reference sequence). The V end was cut by 2 bases, the J end by 0 bases, with 10 bases between. The CDR3 covers 14 residues. Written as DNA, the CDR3 is TGCAGTGCTAGAATTCCGGGAAACCAAGAGACCCAGTACTTC. This codes for CSARIPGNQETQYF.

This clonotype appeared a few times. The chain combines TRBV7-2 with TRBJ2-1, with D perhaps TRBD2 (5 bases). With 6 bases removed from V and 0 bases from J, the gap between germline ends came to 12 bases. CDR1 is SGHTA and CDR2 is FQGNSA in the germline V gene. The CDR3 is 15 residues long. The CDR3 protein is CASSRTASSYNEQFF. The CDR3 region has the DNA TGTGCCAGCAGTCGGACTGCTAGCTCCTACAATGAGCAGTTCTTC.

V usage is TRBV29-1 and J usage is TRBJ2-7; 10 bases map to TRBD2. CDR1 and CDR2 from the germline V gene are SQVTM and ANQGSEA. V dropped 6 bases and J dropped 4; count of bases not matched to a gene: 9. This CDR3 region has 14 residues. As DNA, the CDR3 is TGCAGCGTGATACTAGCGGGAACACTGTACGAGCAGTACTTC. Encoded protein: CSVILAGTLYEQYF.

In this sample, this clonotype turned up a few times. The V gene is TRBV20-1, the J gene TRBJ2-3; TRBD2 agrees at 10 bases. Unmatched junction bases numbered 3, after V lost 5 bases and J lost 4 bases. The CDR3 covers 13 residues. The germline V gene encodes CDR1 DFQATT and CDR2 SNEGSKA (reference sequence). CDR3 DNA: TGCAGTGCTCTACTAGCGGGGTCAGATACGCAGTATTTT. It is translated as CSALLAGSDTQYF.

This clonotype was counted ten times or more. The chain is built from TRBV20-1 and TRBJ2-7, with D perhaps TRBD1 (6 bases). Per germline, CDR1 DFQATT and CDR2 SNEGSKA (reference sequence). The CDR3 totals 16 residues. V lost 1 base and J lost 2, with 18 bases in between. CDR3 DNA: TGCAGTGCTAGAGGTTTTAGGGACAATAAGACCTACGAGCAGTACTTC. Protein product: CSARGFRDNKTYEQYF.

The V and J genes are TRBV5-6 and TRBJ2-7; D is uncertain. Trimming cost V 1 base and J 5 bases, with 7 bases left between them. CDR3 size: 12 residues. The germline V gene has CDR1 SGHDT and CDR2 YYEEEE. CDR3 sequence (DNA): TGTGCCAGCAGCTTGTGGCTCCACGAGCAGTACTTC. It specifies CASSLWLHEQYF.

This clonotype was counted only a few times. The rearrangement links TRBV4-2 to TRBJ2-7; 8 bases line up with TRBD1. The CDR3 consists of 15 residues. V lost 0 bases to trimming and J lost 6 bases; unmatched junction nucleotides: 7. CDR1 is LGHNA and CDR2 is YNFKEQ in the germline V gene. The CDR3 sequence is CASSQDPGQGLEQYF. The CDR3 bases are TGTGCCAGCAGCCAAGATCCCGGACAGGGTCTCGAGCAGTACTTC.